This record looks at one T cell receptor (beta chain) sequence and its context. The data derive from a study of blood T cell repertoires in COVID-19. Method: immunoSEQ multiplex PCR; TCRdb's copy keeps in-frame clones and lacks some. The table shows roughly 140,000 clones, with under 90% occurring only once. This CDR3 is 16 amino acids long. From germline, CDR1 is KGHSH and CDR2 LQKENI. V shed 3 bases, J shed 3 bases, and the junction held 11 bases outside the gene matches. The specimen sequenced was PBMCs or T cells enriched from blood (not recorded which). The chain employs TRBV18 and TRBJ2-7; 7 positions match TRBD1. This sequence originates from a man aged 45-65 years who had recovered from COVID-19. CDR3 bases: TGTGCCAGCTCACCCCAACAGGGGTCGGGCAGCTACGAGCAGTACTTC. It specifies CASSPQQGSGSYEQYF.